This entry lists 14 T cell receptor beta chains sequenced from one sample in a study of shared clonotypes between healthy human individuals. The repertoire was sequenced with immunoSEQ multiplex PCR; TCRdb's copy has only in-frame clones and lacks some. The table lists around 990,000 clones, roughly 80% of them singletons. Sequencing was done on a sample of memory CD4+ T cells from PBMCs. Indicated subset: CD45RA-negative fraction. These receptors were obtained from a man aged 18 to 29 in good health. Some clones in this sample may be carry-over from other donors' samples.

This clone appeared a single time. The sample carries other DNA sequences with the same CDR3. The chain is built from TRBV2 and TRBJ1-5; TRBD1 matches 9 bases. Germline V CDR1 and CDR2: SNHLY, FYNNEI. The CDR3 totals 14 residues. V lost 3 bases to trimming and J lost 4 bases; unmatched junction nucleotides: 1. The CDR3 protein is CASSEGTGNQPQHF. In DNA, the CDR3 is TGTGCCAGCAGTGAGGGGACAGGGAATCAGCCCCAGCATTTT.

This chain uses TRBV7-2 with TRBJ2-3, with D perhaps TRBD2 (5 bases). Germline CDR1 and CDR2: SGHTA and FQGNSA. The CDR3 is made up of 15 amino acids. Trimming took 7 bases from V and 2 from J, leaving 16 bases between them. CDR3 amino acids: CASMVSANPTDTQYF. DNA of the CDR3: TGTGCCAGCATGGTTAGCGCGAACCCCACAGATACGCAGTATTTT.

There are a few counts of this clone. The chain employs TRBV7-8 and TRBJ2-7; TRBD1 aligns across 8 bases. The CDR3 contains 16 residues. V shed 3 bases and J 2 bases; nucleotides not matched to a gene: 9. Germline V gene data show CDR1 as SGHVS and CDR2 as FQNEAQ. CDR3 residues: CASSLDLPDRAYEQYF. In DNA form, the CDR3 reads TGTGCCAGCAGCTTGGACCTCCCGGACAGGGCCTACGAGCAGTACTTC. Full variable domain (outside the CDR3, taken from reference TRBV7-8 and TRBJ2-7): GAGVSQSPRYKVAKRGQDVALRCDPISGHVSLFWYQQALGQGPEFLTYFQNEAQLDKSGLPSDRFFAERPEGSVSTLKIQRTQQEDSAVYLCASSLDLPDRAYEQYFGPGTRLTVT.

This clone was detected once. One end of the junction is discordant with germline, which a read error may explain. The same CDR3 is also encoded by other DNA sequences in this sample. V is TRBV7-9 and J is TRBJ1-2, with a possible D match to TRBD1 (5 bases). The CDR3 runs to 13 residues. CDR1 is SEHNR, CDR2 FQNEAQ, per germline (reference sequence). The CDR3 loop is CASSETANYGYTF. The CDR3 DNA follows: TGTGCCAGCAGCGAGACAGCTAACTATGGCTACACCTTT.

The chain carries TRBV11-1 and TRBJ2-1, with 9 bases fitting TRBD2. The V segment lost 1 base and the J segment 8 bases; nucleotides outside the gene matches: 9. CDR1 is SGHAT and CDR2 is FQDESV in the germline V gene (reference sequence). This CDR3 is 16 amino acids long. The CDR3 DNA reads TGTGCCAGCAGCTTAGATGAACTAGCGGGTATTGATGAGCAGTTCTTC. Protein: CASSLDELAGIDEQFF. Full variable domain (missing parts from reference TRBV11-1 and TRBJ2-1): EAEVAQSPRYKITEKSQAVAFWCDPISGHATLYWYRQILGQGPELLVQFQDESVVDDSQLPKDRFSAERLKGVDSTLKIQPAELGDSAMYLCASSLDELAGIDEQFFGPGTRLTVL.

The chain joins TRBV5-1 to TRBJ2-1; the D call may be TRBD1 or TRBD2 (5 bases each). The CDR3 consists of 17 residues. From germline, CDR1 is SGHRS and CDR2 YFSETQ. V was clipped by 0 bases and J by 0 bases, with 13 bases between them. The CDR3 nucleotides read TGCGCCAGCAGCTTGGGTGCCGGGACGATCTCCTACAATGAGCAGTTCTTC. This encodes CASSLGAGTISYNEQFF.

The chain employs TRBV30 and TRBJ2-4, with 10 bases lining up with TRBD1. V lost 5 bases and J lost 1; bases outside the gene matches: 2. The CDR3 loop spans 14 amino acids. Germline V gives CDR1 GTSNPN, CDR2 SVGIG (reference sequence). The CDR3 sequence is CAWGQGVAKNIQYF. The CDR3, as DNA: TGTGCCTGGGGACAGGGGGTGGCCAAAAACATTCAGTACTTC.

This clone has a handful of counts. The V call is TRBV28, the J call TRBJ1-2, with 8 bases that match TRBD1. V shed 6 bases, J shed 3 bases, and the junction held 6 bases outside the gene matches. The V gene's germline CDR1 is MDHEN and CDR2 SYDVKM. The CDR3 contains 14 residues. The DNA for the CDR3 is TGTGCCAGCAGCACTACAGGGGGGGACTATGGCTACACCTTC. It yields the protein CASSTTGGDYGYTF.

To note about this clone: A far larger clone is one nucleotide away, so this likely arose from a read error. V usage is TRBV7-9 and J usage is TRBJ2-1; TRBD1 agrees at 7 bases. This CDR3 has 15 amino acids. J gave up 0 bases and V 3 bases, and 2 bases lay outside the gene matches. Germline-derived CDR1 and CDR2 are SEHNR and FQNEAQ (reference sequence). CDR3 residues: CASSFGDSSYNEQFF. The CDR3 DNA sequence: TGTGCCAGCAGCTTCGGGGACAGCTCCTACAATGAGCAGTTCTTC.

V is TRBV2 and J is TRBJ2-3, with 10 bases identical to TRBD1. The V and J ends lost 11 bases and 6 bases, in that order; junction bases with no gene match: 8. Germline lookup yields CDR1 SNHLY and CDR2 FYNNEI. The CDR3 runs to 13 residues. The CDR3 DNA follows: TGTGCCGGGGGGACAGGGGAGGAGGATACGCAGTATTTT. It is translated as CAGGTGEEDTQYF.

The chain joins TRBV5-1 to TRBJ2-1; TRBD2 matches 11 bases. The J segment lost 7 bases and the V segment lost 6 bases, leaving 9 bases of the junction unmatched. The CDR3 is made up of 15 amino acids. Germline V lookup: CDR1 SGHRS, CDR2 YFSETQ. The DNA of the CDR3 is TGCGCCAGCACCCCACTAGCGGGAGTTTATAATGAGCAGTTCTTC. Translating it yields CASTPLAGVYNEQFF.

The genes are TRBV6-5 and TRBJ1-1, with 7 bases fitting TRBD1. This CDR3 comprises 12 residues. Trimming cost V 6 bases and J 10 bases; bases outside gene matches: 8. Germline CDR1 reads MNHEY; CDR2 reads SVGAGI. CDR3 protein: CASSKGGGGAFF. For the CDR3, the DNA is TGTGCCAGCAGCAAAGGGGGCGGTGGAGCTTTCTTT.

The chain recombines TRBV7-2 with TRBJ2-7, with TRBD1 matching 8 bases. With 1 base clipped from V and 3 bases from J, the junction kept 8 bases outside the gene matches. The germline CDR1 and CDR2 sequences are SGHTA and FQGNSA. The CDR3 totals 16 residues. The CDR3 bases are TGTGCCAGCAGCTTAGATGCAGGGGGCTCGGACTACGAGCAGTACTTC. It encodes CASSLDAGGSDYEQYF.

CDR3 sequence (DNA): TGTGCCAGCAGCCGATCCCCAGCTAGCAATCAGCCCCAGCATTTT. It specifies CASSRSPASNQPQHF. The chain carries TRBV7-2 and TRBJ1-5; D not resolved. This CDR3 has 15 amino acids. Trimming left V 5 bases short and J 0 bases short, with 11 bases between. Germline CDR1 is SGHTA and CDR2 is FQGNSA.